Shown below are 30 T cell receptor beta chains from a single sample sequenced in a study of molecular identifiers for immune sequencing clone quantification (dated by TCRdb to the late 2010s). The library was prepared using PCR. TCRdb names Illumina HiSeq 4000 as the instrument used. The public sequencing data were trimmed at Q25 with fastp and processed into clonotypes with MiXCR by TCRdb, which kept only in-frame beta chains. Here each entry gathers all rows of one CDR3 protein and keeps the most common genes and DNA. Counted in this sample were 60,000 to 70,000 distinct CDR3 sequences; about a sixth of them appeared once. The ten largest clones capture around 1.5% of the sample. Specimen: naive CD8+ T cells from blood, with Jurkat cell RNA spiked in. This sample's cell subset or site label indicates: FACS-sorted CD8+CD4-CCR7+CD45RA+ naive T cells. Every receptor here comes from a human donor in good health. Some libraries in this study had Jurkat cell RNA spiked in.

As concerns this clonotype: A much larger clone lies a single base off, so this may be a read error. The rearrangement uses TRBV27 and TRBJ2-7, with 9 bases that match TRBD1. J lost 6 bases, V lost 6 bases, and 12 bases had no gene match. Looked up from germline, CDR1 is MNHEY and CDR2 is SMNVEV (reference sequence). This CDR3 contains 15 residues. CDR3 DNA sequence: TGTGCCAGCAGGACACAGGGGGCATATTCCCCCGAGCAGTACTTC. This encodes CASRTQGAYSPEQYF.

This clonotype was observed at least ten times. The genes are TRBV29-1 and TRBJ2-1; TRBD2 might be the D (7 bases). This CDR3 has 15 amino acids. With 7 bases removed from V and 4 bases from J, the gap between germline ends came to 20 bases. Germline V lookup: CDR1 SQVTM, CDR2 ANQGSEA. CDR3 amino acids: CSARGAGVGYNEQFF. Here the CDR3 DNA reads TGCAGCGCCCGGGGGGCGGGAGTAGGGTACAATGAGCAGTTCTTC.

The rearrangement uses TRBV19 and TRBJ2-2, with 7 bases that match TRBD1. V trimming: 4 bases; J trimming: 0 bases; junction bases outside the gene matches: 11. From germline, CDR1 is LNHDA and CDR2 SQIVND (reference sequence). The CDR3 covers 18 residues. The CDR3 DNA reads TGTGCCAGTAGTACCCGGGACAGAGGGAAAACGAACACCGGGGAGCTGTTTTTT. Encoded protein: CASSTRDRGKTNTGELFF.

As to this clonotype: Likely a read error: the CDR3 ends without its conserved phenylalanine or tryptophan. The DNA is omitted, as the CDR3 cannot be located on it reliably, and the CDR3 follows TCRdb's listing. The V gene is TRBV7-3, the J gene TRBJ2-7; the D call of TRBD2 is as the table states it, not checked on the DNA. Germline loops: CDR1 SGHTA, CDR2 FQGTGA. The CDR3 numbers 14 amino acids, ends counted. CDR3 region: CASSLTSGSAILYS.

This clonotype was recorded many times. The J gene is TRBJ2-7, the V gene TRBV6-2 or TRBV6-3; D is possibly TRBD1 (6 bases). V was trimmed by 8 bases and J by 3 bases, leaving 11 bases between them. Germline loops: CDR1 MNHEY, CDR2 SVGEGT. The CDR3 consists of 12 residues. CDR3 in DNA: TGTGCCAGCGCCCCAGGGGTCTACGAGCAGTACTTC. This translates into CASAPGVYEQYF.

About this clonotype: This may be a read error, as it is one base from a much larger clone. CDR3 in DNA: TGCGCCGGCAGCCAAGATCTAGAGACCCAGTACTTC. This codes for CAGSQDLETQYF. The chain carries TRBV4-1 and TRBJ2-5; D is unresolved. Looked up from germline, CDR1 is MGHRA and CDR2 is YSYEKL. This CDR3 has 12 amino acids.

Comment on this clonotype: A much larger clone differs from this one at a single base, so this may be a read error. The V call is TRBV27, the J call TRBJ2-5; 9 nucleotides match TRBD1. CDR3 length: 13 residues. Germline CDR1 is MNHEY and CDR2 is SMNVEV (reference sequence). Written as DNA, the CDR3 is TGTGTCAGCAGTTGGACAGGGGAAGAGACCCAGTACTTC. Protein: CVSSWTGEETQYF.

Turning to this clonotype: This could be a read error, since a much larger clone is one nucleotide away. The gene calls are TRBV7-2 and TRBJ2-2; 13 bases map to TRBD2. Unmatched junction bases numbered 5, after V lost 1 base and J lost 6 bases. Germline CDR1 SGHTA, CDR2 FQGNSA. The CDR3 sequence is 17 residues long. CDR3 in amino acids: CASSLVGGTSGAGELFF. CDR3 coding DNA: TGTGCCAGCAGCTTAGTAGGCGGGACTAGCGGGGCCGGGGAGCTGTTTTTT.

On this clonotype itself: Germline and junction disagree at one end, which may indicate a read error. The chain couples TRBV27 to TRBJ2-1, with 11 bases that match TRBD2. Germline lookup yields CDR1 MNHEY and CDR2 SMNVEV (reference sequence). The CDR3 has 20 residues. Here the CDR3 DNA reads TGTGCCAGCAGTTCTGTCACTCCGGGACTAGCGGCTATGCGCTACGATGAGCAGTTCTTC. Its translation is CASSSVTPGLAAMRYDEQFF.

Of note for this clonotype: A single base separates this from a much larger clone, so it may be a read error. CDR3 bases: TGTGCCAGCAGCCCGCGCTCCCGGGGTCTAGTCACCTATGAGCAGTTCTTC. Encoded protein: CASSPRSRGLVTYEQFF. J is TRBJ2-1 and V is TRBV7-2; possibly TRBD2 for D (5 bases). The V and J ends lost 5 bases and 8 bases respectively, with 25 bases between them. From germline, CDR1 is SGHTA and CDR2 FQGNSA. The CDR3 covers 17 residues.

This clonotype was recorded at least ten times. The chain couples TRBV20-1 to TRBJ2-7; TRBD2 might be the D (6 bases). From germline, CDR1 is DFQATT and CDR2 SNEGSKA (reference sequence). Trimming stripped 0 bases from V and 0 bases from J, with 9 bases between. The CDR3 covers 14 residues. For the CDR3, the DNA is TGCAGTGCTAGAGATATAGCGGACTCCTACGAGCAGTACTTC. Translating gives CSARDIADSYEQYF.

Details on this clonotype: A much bigger clone sits one base away, suggesting this may be a read error. The chain links TRBV4-1 to TRBJ2-1; 7 bases fit TRBD2. Per germline, CDR1 MGHRA and CDR2 YSYEKL. V lost 4 bases to trimming and J lost 12 bases; unmatched junction nucleotides: 15. The CDR3 spans 15 residues. The CDR3 nucleotides are TGCGCCAGCAGCCGCGGACTAGGGGCGTCCGATGTGCAGTTCTTC. It specifies CASSRGLGASDVQFF.

This clonotype was counted at least ten times. The chain joins TRBV27 to TRBJ2-7; D is unclear. CDR3 length equals 14 residues. Germline V gives CDR1 MNHEY, CDR2 SMNVEV (reference sequence). The V end was cut by 2 bases, the J end by 2 bases, with 10 bases between. CDR3 nucleotides: TGTGCCAGCAGTTTACTAGGAAGAGCCTACGAGCAGTACTTC. This sequence encodes CASSLLGRAYEQYF.

V is TRBV2 and J is TRBJ1-2; tentatively, D is TRBD1 (6 bases). The CDR3 sequence is 15 residues long. V lost 1 base to trimming and J lost 4 bases, with 13 bases between them. Germline V CDR1 and CDR2: SNHLY, FYNNEI. The CDR3 is CASSEGQGRFYGYTF. CDR3 nucleotides: TGTGCCAGCAGTGAAGGGCAGGGGAGGTTCTATGGCTACACCTTC.

This clonotype was recorded a few times. This may be a read error: a much more frequent sequence differs by one nucleotide. The chain carries TRBV6-6 and TRBJ2-7, with TRBD2 identical over 7 bases. V trimming: 2 bases; J trimming: 7 bases; junction bases outside the gene matches: 8. The CDR3 spans 14 residues. Per germline, CDR1 MNHNY and CDR2 SVGAGI (reference sequence). CDR3 DNA sequence: TGTGCCAGCAGTTACGTGGGAGGGCCGGGGGAGCAGTACTTC. It encodes CASSYVGGPGEQYF.

This clonotype has a handful of counts. The chain uses TRBV29-1 and TRBJ2-7, with D possibly being TRBD2 (5 bases). Germline CDR1 SQVTM, CDR2 ANQGSEA. The length of the CDR3 is 12 residues. V dropped 3 bases and J dropped 6 bases, with 12 bases sitting between them. This CDR3 reads CSVEDFLLEQYF. The CDR3 DNA follows: TGCAGCGTTGAGGACTTCTTACTCGAGCAGTACTTC.

The sample holds a few counts of this clonotype. The rearrangement links TRBV9 to TRBJ2-6; D gene ambiguous. Germline V gives CDR1 SGDLS, CDR2 YYNGEE. The CDR3 is made up of 17 amino acids. V was shortened by 3 bases and J by 0 bases, with 13 bases between the two germline ends. As DNA, the CDR3 is TGTGCCAGCAGCGCCGGATTTATAAGCTCTGGGGCCAACGTCCTGACTTTC. Its translation: CASSAGFISSGANVLTF.

In the case of this clonotype: A much larger clone is a single base away; this may be a read error. The V gene is TRBV30, the J gene TRBJ2-5; TRBD2 is a possible D gene (5 bases). Deletions cut 5 bases from V and 1 base from J, with 11 bases between. CDR1 and CDR2 from the germline V gene are GTSNPN and SVGIG (reference sequence). The CDR3 covers 13 residues. The CDR3 DNA reads TGTGCCTGGGGTGGGAGTGGCCAAGAGACCCAGTACTTC. Translating gives CAWGGSGQETQYF.

Turning to this clonotype: A much bigger clone sits one base away, suggesting this may be a read error. The chain joins TRBV12-3 or TRBV12-4 to TRBJ2-5; 16 bases line up with TRBD2. The CDR3 consists of 16 residues. CDR3: CASSQGLAGGPETQCF. As DNA, the CDR3 is TGTGCCAGCAGCCAGGGACTAGCGGGAGGGCCAGAGACCCAGTGCTTC.

J is TRBJ2-3 and V is TRBV7-8; D is ambiguous. The V gene's germline CDR1 is SGHVS and CDR2 FQNEAQ. The V end was cut by 5 bases, the J end by 1 base, with 10 bases between. CDR3 size: 14 residues. CDR3 DNA: TGTGCCAGCAGCCAACTCCTGGGCACAGATACGCAGTATTTT. Translation gives CASSQLLGTDTQYF.

This clonotype was counted ten times or more. V gene TRBV19 combines with J gene TRBJ1-2; 8 nucleotides agree with TRBD1. Per the germline V gene, CDR1 is LNHDA and CDR2 is SQIVND (reference sequence). Unmatched junction bases numbered 5, after V lost 3 bases and J lost 5 bases. The CDR3 extends over 14 amino acids. CDR3: CASSIVTGGYGYTF. The CDR3, as DNA: TGTGCCAGTAGTATCGTAACAGGGGGGTATGGCTACACCTTC. The full variable domain, with the rest looked up from reference TRBV19 and TRBJ1-2, is DGGITQSPKYLFRKEGQNVTLSCEQNLNHDAMYWYRQDPGQGLRLIYYSQIVNDFQKGDIAEGYSVSREKKESFPLTVTSAQKNPTAFYLCASSIVTGGYGYTFGSGTRLTVV.

This clonotype was counted ten times or more. The chain uses TRBV29-1 and TRBJ2-5, with D possibly TRBD2 on 5 matching bases. CDR1 and CDR2 from the germline V gene are SQVTM and ANQGSEA. This CDR3 contains 16 residues. Trimming cost V 3 bases and J 1 base, with 18 bases left between them. The CDR3 region has the DNA TGCAGCGTTGACTCTCTCCCGGGGTCGTTCCAAGAGACCCAGTACTTC. Translation gives CSVDSLPGSFQETQYF. The full variable domain, in which reference TRBV29-1 and TRBJ2-5 provide the parts outside the CDR3, is SAVISQKPSRDICQRGTSLTIQCQVDSQVTMMFWYRQQPGQSLTLIATANQGSEATYESGFVIDKFPISRPNLTFSTLTVSNMSPEDSSIYLCSVDSLPGSFQETQYFGPGTRLLVL.

Regarding this clonotype: A much larger clone sits a single nucleotide away, making a read error possible. The V call is TRBV6-5, the J call TRBJ2-4, with TRBD2 matching over 8 bases. CDR1 is MNHEY and CDR2 is SVGAGI in the germline V gene. The CDR3 has 14 amino acids. The CDR3 region is CASRAGGAKHIQYF. For the CDR3, the DNA is TGTGCCAGCAGGGCGGGAGGAGCCAAACACATTCAGTACTTC.

In this sample, this clonotype turned up a few times. The rearrangement joins TRBV12-5 to TRBJ2-7, with TRBD1 matching 8 bases. There are 16 residues in the CDR3. With 2 bases clipped from V and 3 bases from J, the junction kept 9 bases outside the gene matches. Germline loops: CDR1 LGHNT, CDR2 FRNRAP. CDR3 protein: CASGLRETGGIYEQYF. DNA of the CDR3: TGTGCTAGTGGTTTGAGAGAAACAGGGGGAATCTACGAGCAGTACTTC.

This clonotype was recorded at least ten times. This chain links TRBV20-1 with TRBJ2-5; 7 positions agree with TRBD2. The CDR3 contains 18 residues. The trim removed 0 bases at V and 1 base at J, leaving 14 bases unmatched. Germline V gene data show CDR1 as DFQATT and CDR2 as SNEGSKA (reference sequence). CDR3 protein: CSARDREAQTFIQETQYF. CDR3 nucleotides: TGCAGTGCTAGAGATCGGGAGGCCCAAACTTTTATCCAAGAGACCCAGTACTTC.

In regard to this clonotype: Since a much larger clone is just one base distant, this may be a read error. V usage is TRBV29-1 and J usage is TRBJ1-2; D is undetermined. This CDR3 has 14 amino acids. The V gene lost 4 bases and the J gene lost 1 base, with 13 bases spanning the gap. CDR1 and CDR2 from the germline V gene are SQVTM and ANQGSEA. CDR3 DNA: TGCAGCGTTGCTGGGCACAGAGATAACTATGGCTACACCTTC. Encoded protein: CSVAGHRDNYGYTF.

To note about this clonotype: Given a much more abundant clone one base away, this may be a read error. This chain uses TRBV5-1 with TRBJ2-7, with a weak D call TRBD1 (6 bases). V lost 6 bases and J 5 bases, leaving 18 bases between the germline ends. CDR3 length equals 14 residues. From germline, CDR1 is SGHRS and CDR2 YFSETQ. CDR3 nucleotide sequence: TGCGCCAGCACCACCGGGACACCCGAGGACGAGCAGTACTTC. This encodes CASTTGTPEDEQYF.

This clonotype was counted at least ten times. The chain employs TRBV7-6 and TRBJ2-1; TRBD2 might be the D (5 bases). V gave up 5 bases and J gave up 7 bases, with 24 bases separating them. This CDR3 has 17 amino acids. Germline-derived CDR1 and CDR2 are SGHVS and FNYEAQ. In nucleotides, the CDR3 is TGTGCCAGCAGCCACTCTGTGGCGGGCGGAATTATAAATGAGCAGTTCTTC. It yields the protein CASSHSVAGGIINEQFF. The full variable domain, its missing parts supplied by reference TRBV7-6 and TRBJ2-1, is GAGVSQSPRYKVTKRGQDVALRCDPISGHVSLYWYRQALGQGPEFLTYFNYEAQQDKSGLPNDRFSAERPEGSISTLTIQRTEQRDSAMYRCASSHSVAGGIINEQFFGPGTRLTVL.

This clonotype has more than one count but fewer than ten. Because it lacks the conserved phenylalanine or tryptophan at the end, this CDR3 is likely a read error. The chain is built from TRBV19 and TRBJ1-1; 9 bases fit TRBD1. This CDR3 region has 17 residues. Germline trimming cut 2 bases from V and 0 bases from J; bases unmatched to any gene: 7. Germline V lookup: CDR1 LNHDA, CDR2 SQIVND (reference sequence). The CDR3: CASSIPPDRGMNTEAFL. The CDR3 nucleotides read TGTGCCAGTAGTATACCGCCCGACAGGGGGATGAACACTGAAGCTTTCCTT.

For this clonotype: The final CDR3 position lacks the conserved phenylalanine or tryptophan, pointing to a likely read error. V gene TRBV9 combines with J gene TRBJ2-2; D is undetermined. V was shortened by 4 bases and J by 0 bases, with 13 bases between the two germline ends. Germline V CDR1 and CDR2: SGDLS, YYNGEE. The length of the CDR3 is 16 residues. CDR3 in DNA: TGTGCCAGCAGCCCAACTATTCTAGCGAACACCGGGGAGCTGTTTTCT. Residues: CASSPTILANTGELFS.